Below, 2 T cell receptor beta chains from the same sample are listed, as sequenced in a study of persistence of HIV-infected CD4 T cells. Cells were stimulated nonspecifically with anti-CD3/anti-CD28 magnetic beads. Responding CD4+ T cells were sorted by upregulation of both CD40 ligand and CD69. The libraries were made with immunoSEQ version 4 in survey mode. The table came from immunoSEQ multiplex PCR; TCRdb's copy has only in-frame clones and leaves some out. The table shows more than 35,000 clones, with about nine tenths occurring only once. These TCRs are of unknown antigen specificity. Material: CD4+ T cells sorted from PBMCs after approximately 19-hour stimulation, obtained from a patient who received antiretroviral therapy. The receptors stem from an adult man with HIV who was CMV-seropositive.

V gene TRBV4-2 combines with J gene TRBJ2-7, with a weak D call TRBD1 (6 bases). Trimming cost V 0 bases and J 0 bases, with 18 bases left between them. There are 18 residues in the CDR3. Germline CDR1 is LGHNA and CDR2 is YNFKEQ. Written as DNA, the CDR3 is TGTGCCAGCAGCCAAGACGTGGGTGGACAGCTGGGCTCCTACGAGCAGTACTTC. Protein product: CASSQDVGGQLGSYEQYF.

The J gene is TRBJ2-7, the V gene TRBV4-3, with 8 positions matching TRBD2. The length of the CDR3 is 15 residues. The V gene's germline CDR1 is LGHNA and CDR2 YSLEER. The junction had 5 bases not matched to a gene; V was cut back by 0 bases and J by 4 bases. CDR3 nucleotides: TGCGCCAGCAGCCAAGAGAGCGGGAGTGATTACGAGCAGTACTTC. Amino acids: CASSQESGSDYEQYF.